The next 18 T cell receptor beta chains were all read from a single sample in a study of blood T cell repertoires in COVID-19. The assay was immunoSEQ multiplex PCR, and TCRdb's table has in-frame clones only and misses some. The sample includes about 160,000 clones, around 80% of them seen just once. Sequenced: peripheral blood. The source is a woman of 80 years or more with active or convalescent COVID-19.

This clone was counted only a few times. Within the sample, other DNA sequences also encode this same CDR3. The chain employs TRBV24-1 and TRBJ2-5, with 8 bases identical to TRBD1. This CDR3 contains 13 residues. V lost 10 bases and J lost 3; bases outside the gene matches: 6. Germline values: CDR1 KGHDR, CDR2 SFDVKD. The CDR3 coding sequence is TGTGCCACGCGTGGACAGGGTGAAGAGACCCAGTACTTC. Its translation: CATRGQGEETQYF.

This chain joins TRBV25-1 and TRBJ1-5, with 7 bases aligning to TRBD1. Looked up from germline, CDR1 is MGHDK and CDR2 is SYGVNS. The V gene end was trimmed by 2 bases and the J gene end by 7 bases; junction bases not matched to a gene: 8. This CDR3 is 15 amino acids long. CDR3 nucleotides: TGTGCCAGCAGTGAAGTAGGGGCAGGGGGGCAGCCCCAGCATTTT. Encoded protein: CASSEVGAGGQPQHF. The full variable domain, its missing parts supplied by reference TRBV25-1 and TRBJ1-5, is EADIYQTPRYLVIGTGKKITLECSQTMGHDKMYWYQQDPGMELHLIHYSYGVNSTEKGDLSSESTVSRIRTEHFPLTLESARPSHTSQYLCASSEVGAGGQPQHFGDGTRLSIL.

V gene TRBV27 combines with J gene TRBJ1-6; 7 positions agree with TRBD1. The V gene end was trimmed by 3 bases and the J gene end by 9 bases; junction bases not matched to a gene: 8. CDR1 and CDR2 from the germline V gene are MNHEY and SMNVEV (reference sequence). The CDR3 covers 15 residues. CDR3 in DNA: TGTGCCAGCAGTTTTCAGGACAGGACTCGTTCACCCCTCCACTTT. Encoded protein: CASSFQDRTRSPLHF.

V usage is TRBV6-5 and J usage is TRBJ2-7; D possibly corresponds to TRBD2 (6 bases). V lost 3 bases and J 1 base, leaving 10 bases between the germline ends. Looked up from germline, CDR1 is MNHEY and CDR2 is SVGAGI. CDR3 length: 14 amino acids. The CDR3 coding sequence is TGTGCCAGCAGTTATGTGGGGAGGTCCTACGAGCAGTACTTC. It specifies CASSYVGRSYEQYF.

In this sample, this clone turned up once. This chain links TRBV6-6 with TRBJ2-2, with TRBD1 as a possible D gene (5 bases). The V gene lost 8 bases and the J gene lost 5 bases, with 15 bases spanning the gap. This CDR3 contains 14 residues. Germline V CDR1 and CDR2: MNHNY, SVGAGI (reference sequence). The CDR3 DNA reads TGTGCCAGCCACGAGCAGGGTACGACCGGGGAGCTGTTTTTT. Its protein is CASHEQGTTGELFF.

The chain recombines TRBV18 with TRBJ2-5, with no clear D. CDR3 size: 13 residues. Germline lookup yields CDR1 KGHSH and CDR2 LQKENI. V lost 3 bases, J lost 2 bases, and 7 bases lay in between. The CDR3 nucleotides are TGTGCCAGCTCACCGGCCTTGCAAGAGACCCAGTACTTC. Translating it yields CASSPALQETQYF.

The chain uses TRBV13 and TRBJ2-7; perhaps TRBD2 as D (5 bases). V gave up 3 bases and J gave up 0 bases, with 9 bases separating them. CDR3 length equals 14 residues. Looked up from germline, CDR1 is PRHDT and CDR2 is FYEKMQ (reference sequence). This CDR3 reads CASSFGGSSYEQYF. CDR3 nucleotides: TGTGCCAGCAGCTTCGGAGGAAGCTCCTACGAGCAGTACTTC.

In the case of this clone: The germline gene is not matched at one end of the junction; a read error may be the cause. This chain connects TRBV9 to TRBJ2-1; 10 bases fit TRBD1. The germline V gene encodes CDR1 SGDLS and CDR2 YYNGEE. The CDR3 consists of 15 residues. CDR3 coding DNA: TGTGCCAGCAGCGCCCAAGGGACAGGGGTAAGCGGTAGGATCTTC. The encoded protein is CASSAQGTGVSGRIF.

The chain employs TRBV19 and TRBJ2-6, with TRBD1 identical over 7 bases. There are 17 residues in the CDR3. V dropped 10 bases and J dropped 0; count of bases not matched to a gene: 12. The germline V gene has CDR1 LNHDA and CDR2 SQIVND (reference sequence). The CDR3: CATSPTGNPSGANVLTF. Written as DNA, the CDR3 is TGTGCCACCAGCCCGACAGGGAACCCCTCTGGGGCCAACGTCCTGACTTTC.

This chain connects TRBV10-2 to TRBJ2-1; 8 nucleotides match TRBD1. Trimming cost V 4 bases and J 9 bases; bases outside gene matches: 2. Germline CDR1 WSHSY, CDR2 SAAADI. This CDR3 spans 12 amino acids. Here the CDR3 DNA reads TGCGCCAGCAGTGGGGACAGGCGTGAGCAGTTCTTC. Translated: CASSGDRREQFF.

This clone was observed once. The chain couples TRBV4-3 to TRBJ2-1, with D tentatively TRBD2 (5 bases). Per germline, CDR1 LGHNA and CDR2 YSLEER. The V and J ends lost 3 bases and 7 bases respectively, with 13 bases between them. This CDR3 has 14 amino acids. The DNA for the CDR3 is TGCGCCAGCAGCCAGTTCGATAGAGGGAATGAGCAGTTCTTC. Its protein product is CASSQFDRGNEQFF.

V is TRBV4-3 and J is TRBJ1-4; D perhaps matches TRBD1 (5 bases). Germline loops: CDR1 LGHNA, CDR2 YSLEER. V shed 0 bases and J shed 3 bases, with 11 bases lying between them. CDR3 length: 16 residues. The CDR3 protein is CASSQEGGLSNEKLFF. CDR3 nucleotides: TGCGCCAGCAGCCAAGAGGGGGGACTGTCTAATGAAAAACTGTTTTTT.

This sequence joins TRBV19 and TRBJ1-6; possible D gene TRBD1, 6 bases. V was pared by 7 bases and J by 7 bases, with 14 bases between. CDR1 is LNHDA, CDR2 SQIVND, per germline (reference sequence). The CDR3 loop spans 14 amino acids. Here the CDR3 reads CASKLDRMNSPLHF. CDR3 nucleotide sequence: TGTGCCAGTAAGCTCGACAGGATGAATTCACCCCTCCACTTT.

This chain joins TRBV6-5 and TRBJ1-2, with D perhaps matching TRBD1 (6 bases). CDR3 size: 14 residues. V was shortened by 7 bases and J by 8 bases, with 20 bases between the two germline ends. Germline V gene lookup returns CDR1 MNHEY and CDR2 SVGAGI. CDR3 region: CASILLTGFIGYTF. CDR3 sequence (DNA): TGTGCCAGCATTCTTCTCACAGGGTTCATCGGCTACACCTTC.

The rearrangement joins TRBV6-2 or TRBV6-3 to TRBJ2-3; no clear D. With 4 bases removed from V and 0 bases from J, the gap between germline ends came to 8 bases. This CDR3 comprises 14 residues. CDR1 is MNHEY, CDR2 SVGEGT, per germline. The CDR3 spells CASSSPFSTDTQYF. The CDR3 nucleotides read TGTGCCAGCAGTTCCCCTTTTAGCACAGATACGCAGTATTTT.

This clone is a singleton in its sample. The genes are TRBV19 and TRBJ1-5, with 8 bases identical to TRBD1. J gave up 3 bases and V 3 bases, and 4 bases lay outside the gene matches. Germline V gene data show CDR1 as LNHDA and CDR2 as SQIVND (reference sequence). CDR3 size: 15 residues. Written as DNA, the CDR3 is TGTGCCAGTAGTATTACAGGGGGACTCAATCAGCCCCAGCATTTT. Residues: CASSITGGLNQPQHF.

The chain employs TRBV6-6 and TRBJ1-2, with TRBD1 matching over 8 bases. The CDR3 length is 14 residues. In germline, CDR1 is MNHNY, CDR2 SVGAGI (reference sequence). V trimming: 2 bases; J trimming: 2 bases; junction bases outside the gene matches: 1. The CDR3 DNA reads as TGTGCCAGCAGTTACCGGACAGGGAACTATGGCTACACCTTC. Translation gives CASSYRTGNYGYTF.

CDR3 sequence (DNA): TGTGCCAGCTCACCCCTAACAGGGGTAGATTCACCCCTCCACTTT. As protein: CASSPLTGVDSPLHF. The V gene is TRBV18, the J gene TRBJ1-6, with 7 nucleotides matching TRBD1. This CDR3 region has 15 residues. Per the germline V gene, CDR1 is KGHSH and CDR2 is LQKENI. The V gene end was trimmed by 3 bases and the J gene end by 8 bases; junction bases not matched to a gene: 7.